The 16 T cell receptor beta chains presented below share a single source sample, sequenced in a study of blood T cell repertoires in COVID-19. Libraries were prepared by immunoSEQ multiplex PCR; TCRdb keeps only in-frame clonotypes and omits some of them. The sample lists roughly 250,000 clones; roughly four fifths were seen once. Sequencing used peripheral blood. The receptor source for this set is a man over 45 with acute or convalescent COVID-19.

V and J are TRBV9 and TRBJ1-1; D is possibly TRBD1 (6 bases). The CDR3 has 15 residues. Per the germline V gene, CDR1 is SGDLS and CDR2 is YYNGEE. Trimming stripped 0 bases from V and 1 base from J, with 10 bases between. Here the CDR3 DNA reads TGTGCCAGCAGCGTAGATCAGGGGCGGAACACTGAAGCTTTCTTT. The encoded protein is CASSVDQGRNTEAFF.

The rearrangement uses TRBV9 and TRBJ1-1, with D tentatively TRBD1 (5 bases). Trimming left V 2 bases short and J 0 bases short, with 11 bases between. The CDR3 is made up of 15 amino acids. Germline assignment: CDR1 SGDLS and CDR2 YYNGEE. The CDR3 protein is CASSVDDRLNTEAFF. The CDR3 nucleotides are TGTGCCAGCAGCGTTGACGACAGATTGAACACTGAAGCTTTCTTT. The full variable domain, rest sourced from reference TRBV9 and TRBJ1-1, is DSGVTQTPKHLITATGQRVTLRCSPRSGDLSVYWYQQSLDQGLQFLIQYYNGEERAKGNILERFSAQQFPDLHSELNLSSLELGDSALYFCASSVDDRLNTEAFFGQGTRLTVV.

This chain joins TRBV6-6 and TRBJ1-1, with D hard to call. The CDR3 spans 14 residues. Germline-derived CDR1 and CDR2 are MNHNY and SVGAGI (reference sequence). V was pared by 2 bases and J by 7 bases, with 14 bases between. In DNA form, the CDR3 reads TGTGCCAGCAGTTACCCTGATCAGGATTATGAAGCTTTCTTT. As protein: CASSYPDQDYEAFF.

CDR3 DNA: TGTGCCAGCAGCTTCCCGGGGAGGGGAGCGGATGGCTACACCTTC. Protein sequence: CASSFPGRGADGYTF. The rearrangement links TRBV2 to TRBJ1-2, with D possibly being TRBD1 (5 bases). Trimming cost V 6 bases and J 6 bases, with 20 bases left between them. CDR3 length equals 15 residues. Germline values: CDR1 SNHLY, CDR2 FYNNEI.

As DNA, the CDR3 is TGTGCCAGCAGCTCCAGACAGCAAGAGACCCAGTACTTC. The encoded protein is CASSSRQQETQYF. This chain connects TRBV7-6 to TRBJ2-5, with D possibly being TRBD1 (5 bases). The V and J ends lost 4 bases and 2 bases respectively, with 8 bases between them. CDR1 is SGHVS and CDR2 is FNYEAQ in the germline V gene. This CDR3 has 13 amino acids.

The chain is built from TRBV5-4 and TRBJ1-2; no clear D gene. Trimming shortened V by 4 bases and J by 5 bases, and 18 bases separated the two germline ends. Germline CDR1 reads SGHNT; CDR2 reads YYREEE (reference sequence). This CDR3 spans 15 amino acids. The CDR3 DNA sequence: TGTGCCAGCAGCCCAAGAACGAGGGAGACGTATGGCTACACCTTC. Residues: CASSPRTRETYGYTF.

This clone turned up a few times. CDR3 amino acids: CSVDPGRVGEQYF. The CDR3 region has the DNA TGCAGCGTTGATCCGGGGAGAGTAGGCGAGCAGTACTTC. The chain carries TRBV29-1 and TRBJ2-7, with a tentative D call TRBD2 (5 bases). V was cut by 3 bases and J by 6 bases, with 15 bases left in between. The CDR3 spans 13 residues. CDR1 is SQVTM, CDR2 ANQGSEA, per germline.

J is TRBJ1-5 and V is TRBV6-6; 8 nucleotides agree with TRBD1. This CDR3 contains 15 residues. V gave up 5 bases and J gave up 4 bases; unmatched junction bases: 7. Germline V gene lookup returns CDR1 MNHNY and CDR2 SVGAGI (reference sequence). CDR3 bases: TGTGCCAGCAGTGGAACAGGGGGATTAAATCAGCCCCAGCATTTT. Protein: CASSGTGGLNQPQHF.

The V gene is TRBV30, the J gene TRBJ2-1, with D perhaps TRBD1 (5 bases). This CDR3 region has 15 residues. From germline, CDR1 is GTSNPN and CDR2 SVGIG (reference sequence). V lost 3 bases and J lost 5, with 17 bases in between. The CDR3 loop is CAWRDGVGVNNEQFF. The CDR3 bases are TGTGCCTGGAGGGATGGGGTAGGGGTGAACAATGAGCAGTTCTTC.

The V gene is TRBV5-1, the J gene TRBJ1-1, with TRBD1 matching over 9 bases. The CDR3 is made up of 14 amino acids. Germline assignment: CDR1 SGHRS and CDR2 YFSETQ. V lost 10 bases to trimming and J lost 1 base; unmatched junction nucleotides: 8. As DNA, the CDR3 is TGCGCCGGTGGACAGGGGTTCGGGAACACTGAAGCTTTCTTT. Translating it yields CAGGQGFGNTEAFF.

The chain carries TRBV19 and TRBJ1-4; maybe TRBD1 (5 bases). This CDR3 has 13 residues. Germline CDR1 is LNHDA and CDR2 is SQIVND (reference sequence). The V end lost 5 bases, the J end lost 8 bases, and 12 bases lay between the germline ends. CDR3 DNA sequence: TGTGCCAGTAGTTCGGGGGACCGGGAAAAACTGTTTTTT. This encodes CASSSGDREKLFF.

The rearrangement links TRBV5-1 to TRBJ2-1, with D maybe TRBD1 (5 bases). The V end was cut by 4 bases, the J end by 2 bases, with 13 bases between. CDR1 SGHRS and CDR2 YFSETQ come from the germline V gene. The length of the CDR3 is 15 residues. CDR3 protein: CASSTAAGTYNEQFF. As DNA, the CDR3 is TGCGCCAGCAGCACGGCGGCAGGGACCTACAATGAGCAGTTCTTC.

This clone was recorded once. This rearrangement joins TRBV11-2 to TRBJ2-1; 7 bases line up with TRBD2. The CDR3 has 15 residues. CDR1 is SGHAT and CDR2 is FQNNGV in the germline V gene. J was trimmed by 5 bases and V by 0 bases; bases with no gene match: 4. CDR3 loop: CASSLEASGNNEQFF. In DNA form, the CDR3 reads TGTGCCAGCAGCTTAGAGGCTAGCGGTAACAATGAGCAGTTCTTC. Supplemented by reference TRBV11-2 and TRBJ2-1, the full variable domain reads EAGVAQSPRYKIIEKRQSVAFWCNPISGHATLYWYQQILGQGPKLLIQFQNNGVVDDSQLPKDRFSAERLKGVDSTLKIQPAKLEDSAVYLCASSLEASGNNEQFFGPGTRLTVL.

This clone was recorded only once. CDR3 region: CASSPGQGRLSPLHF. The CDR3 DNA is TGTGCCAGCAGCCCGGGACAGGGAAGATTGTCACCCCTCCACTTT. This sequence joins TRBV7-6 and TRBJ1-6, with TRBD1 matching over 9 bases. The J segment lost 10 bases and the V segment lost 5 bases, leaving 9 bases of the junction unmatched. Germline V gene sequence: CDR1 SGHVS, CDR2 FNYEAQ. The CDR3 spans 15 residues.

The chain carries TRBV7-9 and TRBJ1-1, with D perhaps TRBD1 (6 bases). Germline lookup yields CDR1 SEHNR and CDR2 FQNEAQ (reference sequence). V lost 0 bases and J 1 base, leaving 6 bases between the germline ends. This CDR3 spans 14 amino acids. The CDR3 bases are TGTGCCAGCAGCTTAGCGGGGGCGAACACTGAAGCTTTCTTT. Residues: CASSLAGANTEAFF.

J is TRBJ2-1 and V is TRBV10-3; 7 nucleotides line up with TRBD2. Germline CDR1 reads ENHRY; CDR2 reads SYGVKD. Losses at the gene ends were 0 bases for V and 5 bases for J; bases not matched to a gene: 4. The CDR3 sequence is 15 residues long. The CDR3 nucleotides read TGTGCCATCAGTGAGTCGTGGGAGGGCCACAATGAGCAGTTCTTC. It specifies CAISESWEGHNEQFF.